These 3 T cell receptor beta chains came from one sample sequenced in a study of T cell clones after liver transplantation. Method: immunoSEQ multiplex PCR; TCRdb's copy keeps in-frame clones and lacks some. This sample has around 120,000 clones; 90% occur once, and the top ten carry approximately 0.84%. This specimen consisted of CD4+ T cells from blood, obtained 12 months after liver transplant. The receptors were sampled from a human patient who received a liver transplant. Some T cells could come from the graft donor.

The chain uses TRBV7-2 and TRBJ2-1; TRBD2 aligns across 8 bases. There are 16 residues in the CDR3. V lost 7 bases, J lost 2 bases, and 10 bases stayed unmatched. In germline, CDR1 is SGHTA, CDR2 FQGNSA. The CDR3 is CASNREGGMPYNEQFF. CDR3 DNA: TGTGCCAGCAACCGGGAGGGCGGCATGCCCTACAATGAGCAGTTCTTC.

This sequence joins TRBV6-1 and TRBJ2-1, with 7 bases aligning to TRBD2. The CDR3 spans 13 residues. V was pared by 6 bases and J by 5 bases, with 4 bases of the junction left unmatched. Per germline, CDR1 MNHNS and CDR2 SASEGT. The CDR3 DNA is TGTGCCAGCAGGCGGGGGACGGACAATGAGCAGTTCTTC. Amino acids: CASRRGTDNEQFF.

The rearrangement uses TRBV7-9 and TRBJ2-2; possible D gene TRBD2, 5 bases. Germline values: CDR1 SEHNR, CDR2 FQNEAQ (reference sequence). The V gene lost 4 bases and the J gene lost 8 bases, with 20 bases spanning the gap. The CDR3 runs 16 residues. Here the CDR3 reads CASSSTIGLVGGELFF. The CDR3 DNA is TGTGCCAGCAGCTCCACGATCGGACTTGTCGGTGGGGAGCTGTTTTTT.